This T cell receptor beta chain was captured by sequencing in a study of CD8 T cells in ankylosing spondylitis. General study results and limits: Disease-linked clones were reportedly significantly enriched in matched ankylosing spondylitis synovial fluid. Before this, some motif variants had been reported in reactive arthritis synovial fluid and blood. Apparently characteristic of ankylosing spondylitis blood was a TCR beta motif (fewer than ten highly homologous variants).

The CDR3 spans 14 residues. V was cut by 5 bases and J by 6 bases, with 13 bases left in between. Looked up from germline, CDR1 is SGHTA and CDR2 is FQGTGA. On this clonotype itself: What it recognizes is unknown.

TCRdb independently ran MiXCR on the 5' RACE reads; one entry per CDR3 protein. The table records about 440,000 distinct CDR3 sequences, 17% of them present only once. The chain is built from TRBV7-3 and TRBJ2-2, with D perhaps matching TRBD1 or TRBD2 (6 bases each). Specimen: blood, either unsorted or a sorted T cell fraction (not recorded which). This receptor was obtained from a male donor with ankylosing spondylitis. The CDR3: CASSPGAGSGELFF. As DNA, the CDR3 is TGTGCCAGCAGCCCAGGGGCGGGATCCGGGGAGCTGTTTTTT.